The rows below give T cell receptor beta chains drawn from one sample of a study of blood T cells in healthy people across ages. TCRdb reprocessed the 5' RACE reads with MiXCR, giving one entry per CDR3 protein. The sample yields around 1.5 million distinct CDR3 sequences, 59% seen once. The material sequenced was blood. These receptors all come from a man between 18 and 35 years old in good health. Each CDR3 is given without its conserved first and last residue. Each record gives: V gene, clone size, CDR3 protein. A clone size is listed for some rows: how often the clone was seen (once, few, many), or a class if it is expanded.

v_gene: TRBV4-3; abundance: NA; CDR3aa: ASSHARQGSYEQY
v_gene: TRBV6-5; abundance: few; CDR3aa: ASSAGGPSHYEQY
v_gene: TRBV20-1; abundance: NA; CDR3aa: SARTSEAF
v_gene: TRBV27; abundance: NA; CDR3aa: ASSRCVGTTYNEQF
v_gene: TRBV30; abundance: many; CDR3aa: AWSVGPDTQY
v_gene: TRBV10-3; abundance: NA; CDR3aa: AINHMTGNGYT
v_gene: TRBV7-8; abundance: NA; CDR3aa: ASSPTASRGTGELF
v_gene: TRBV30; abundance: NA; CDR3aa: AWSAGTSATYEQY
v_gene: TRBV5-6; abundance: NA; CDR3aa: ASSLGGLAGGPLGNEQF
v_gene: TRBV29-1; abundance: NA; CDR3aa: SVGSTTGDSPLH
v_gene: TRBV20-1; abundance: few; CDR3aa: SARMGGDKAF
v_gene: TRBV28; abundance: NA; CDR3aa: ASSSQWGQGHQPQH